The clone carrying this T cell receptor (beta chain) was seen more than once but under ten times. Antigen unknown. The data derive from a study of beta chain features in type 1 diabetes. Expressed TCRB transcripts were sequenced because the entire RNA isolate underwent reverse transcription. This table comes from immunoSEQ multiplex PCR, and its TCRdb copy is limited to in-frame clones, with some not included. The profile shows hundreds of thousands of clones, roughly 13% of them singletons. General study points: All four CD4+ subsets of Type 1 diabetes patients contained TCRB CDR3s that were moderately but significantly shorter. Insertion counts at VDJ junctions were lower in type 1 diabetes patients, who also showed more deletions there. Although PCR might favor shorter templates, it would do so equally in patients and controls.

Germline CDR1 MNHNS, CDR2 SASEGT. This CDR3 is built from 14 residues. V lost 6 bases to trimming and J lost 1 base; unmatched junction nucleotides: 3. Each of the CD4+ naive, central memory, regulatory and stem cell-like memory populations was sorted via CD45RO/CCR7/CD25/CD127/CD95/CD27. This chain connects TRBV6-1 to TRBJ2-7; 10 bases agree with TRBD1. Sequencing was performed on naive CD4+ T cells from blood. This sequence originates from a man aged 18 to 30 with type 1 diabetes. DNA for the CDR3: TGTGCCAGCAGGACAGGGGGCATGTCCTACGAGCAGTACTTC. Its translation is CASRTGGMSYEQYF.